Included here is one T cell receptor (beta chain) sequence, with context. This sample is part of a study of T cell changes during pregnancy in multiple sclerosis. Libraries were prepared by immunoSEQ multiplex PCR; TCRdb keeps only in-frame clonotypes and omits some of them. Of under 45,000 clones listed, about nine tenths are singletons. The V gene end was trimmed by 3 bases and the J gene end by 4 bases; junction bases not matched to a gene: 5. The CDR3 length is 14 residues. Per the germline V gene, CDR1 is SGHKS and CDR2 is YYEKEE (reference sequence). This clonotype was obtained from a female donor in good health, enrolled as a control in a pregnancy study. The chain carries TRBV5-5 and TRBJ2-5; 8 nucleotides agree with TRBD1. The sample here was CD4+ T cells from peripheral blood mononuclear cells, taken in the second trimester of pregnancy. CDR3 sequence: CASSWGQAGETQYF. CDR3 coding DNA: TGTGCCAGCAGCTGGGGACAGGCTGGAGAGACCCAGTACTTC.